The rows below give T cell receptor beta chains drawn from one sample of a study of long-term antiretroviral therapy in people with HIV. Assay: immunoSEQ multiplex PCR; the TCRdb copy retains only in-frame clones and omits some. The sample includes 20,000 to 25,000 clones, more than 70% seen only once; the top ten take around 10%. Sequencing used unsorted PBMCs, obtained about 2.4 years after starting antiretroviral therapy. The receptors were gathered from a man aged 35 to 55 with HIV. Both conserved end residues are part of each CDR3. Each record gives: clone size, J gene, D gene, V gene, CDR3 DNA, CDR3 protein. D genes are given only for firm matches. The listing skips clone size in some rows; elsewhere it reads once, few, many or a size class.

clone_size: NA; j_call: TRBJ2-1; d_call: NA; v_call: TRBV7-9; cdr3_nt: TGTGCCAGCAGCTTAGGAGGTGGGGGCGCGGGCAATGAGCAGTTCTTC; cdr3_aa: CASSLGGGGAGNEQFF
clone_size: NA; j_call: TRBJ2-1; d_call: TRBD2; v_call: TRBV12-5; cdr3_nt: TGTGCTAGTGCCCGTGGAGGGAGGGCCTGGGATGAGCAGTTCTTC; cdr3_aa: CASARGGRAWDEQFF
clone_size: NA; j_call: TRBJ2-3; d_call: NA; v_call: TRBV7-9; cdr3_nt: TGTGCCAGCAGCTTCGGAGGGGACTGGCCAGATACGCAGTATTTT; cdr3_aa: CASSFGGDWPDTQYF
clone_size: NA; j_call: TRBJ1-1; d_call: NA; v_call: TRBV27; cdr3_nt: TGTGCCAGCAGGTCCGTTGGCGGTAGCACTGAAGCTTTCTTT; cdr3_aa: CASRSVGGSTEAFF
clone_size: NA; j_call: TRBJ2-5; d_call: TRBD1; v_call: TRBV11-2; cdr3_nt: TGTGCCAGCAGGAAGGACAGGGGCATCTTGGAGACCCAGTACTTC; cdr3_aa: CASRKDRGILETQYF
clone_size: NA; j_call: TRBJ2-7; d_call: NA; v_call: TRBV5-6; cdr3_nt: TGTGCCAGCAGCCTGGGGCGATGGCAGGGACCCTACGAGCAGTACTTC; cdr3_aa: CASSLGRWQGPYEQYF
clone_size: NA; j_call: TRBJ2-7; d_call: NA; v_call: TRBV4-3; cdr3_nt: TGCGCCAGCAGCCAAGATGAGTATTCGGTAAGCTACGAGCAGTACTTC; cdr3_aa: CASSQDEYSVSYEQYF
clone_size: NA; j_call: TRBJ1-1; d_call: NA; v_call: TRBV5-5; cdr3_nt: TGTGCCAGCAGCCGACGGCTCTTCGGTCGGGGGGCCGGGGACACTGAAGCTTTCTTT; cdr3_aa: CASSRRLFGRGAGDTEAFF
clone_size: NA; j_call: TRBJ2-2; d_call: NA; v_call: TRBV19; cdr3_nt: TGTGCCACTACCCGGGACTTGAGCACCGGGGAGCTGTTTTTT; cdr3_aa: CATTRDLSTGELFF
clone_size: NA; j_call: TRBJ2-7; d_call: NA; v_call: TRBV5-1; cdr3_nt: TGCGCCAGCAGCCCAGCCGGGGTTCACTACGAGCAGTACTTC; cdr3_aa: CASSPAGVHYEQYF
clone_size: few; j_call: TRBJ1-5; d_call: NA; v_call: TRBV19; cdr3_nt: TGTGCCAGTAGGATGGCTGGTAATCAGCCCCAGCATTTT; cdr3_aa: CASRMAGNQPQHF
clone_size: once; j_call: TRBJ1-2; d_call: NA; v_call: TRBV7-8; cdr3_nt: TGTGCCAGCAGCGTCCTACTTTTTGCCGGGGGCGATGGCTACACCTTC; cdr3_aa: CASSVLLFAGGDGYTF
clone_size: NA; j_call: TRBJ1-6; d_call: NA; v_call: TRBV4-1; cdr3_nt: TGCGCCAGCAGCCAAGACCTTGATTCACCCCTCCACTTT; cdr3_aa: CASSQDLDSPLHF
clone_size: NA; j_call: TRBJ2-5; d_call: NA; v_call: TRBV11-2; cdr3_nt: TGTGCCAGCAGCCCGCGACTGGAGGGAGAGACCCAGTACTTC; cdr3_aa: CASSPRLEGETQYF
clone_size: NA; j_call: TRBJ1-1; d_call: NA; v_call: TRBV19; cdr3_nt: TGTGCCAGTAGCCCGCGTGGCATACCGAACACTGAAGCTTTCTTT; cdr3_aa: CASSPRGIPNTEAFF
clone_size: NA; j_call: TRBJ2-7; d_call: TRBD1; v_call: TRBV11-2; cdr3_nt: TGTGCCAGCAGCTTAGGTTGGTCAGGGGGCAGGGACGAGCAGTACTTC; cdr3_aa: CASSLGWSGGRDEQYF
clone_size: NA; j_call: TRBJ2-1; d_call: NA; v_call: TRBV29-1; cdr3_nt: TGCAGCGGTTCGGCGCGGAGGGAGCAGTTCTTC; cdr3_aa: CSGSARREQFF
clone_size: NA; j_call: TRBJ1-5; d_call: TRBD1; v_call: TRBV29-1; cdr3_nt: TGCAGCGTTGTAGAAGGGGGCTTGGGGAATCAGCCCCAGCATTTT; cdr3_aa: CSVVEGGLGNQPQHF
clone_size: NA; j_call: TRBJ1-1; d_call: NA; v_call: TRBV5-6; cdr3_nt: TGTGCCAGCAGCTTGAAGGTCGGTACTGAAGCTTTCTTT; cdr3_aa: CASSLKVGTEAFF
clone_size: NA; j_call: TRBJ1-4; d_call: TRBD1; v_call: TRBV10-3; cdr3_nt: TGTGCCATCAGGGATGACAGGGAGGCTAATGAAAAACTGTTTTTT; cdr3_aa: CAIRDDREANEKLFF
clone_size: NA; j_call: TRBJ2-5; d_call: NA; v_call: TRBV20-1; cdr3_nt: TGCAGTGCTGTCCCGACAGAGACCCAGTACTTC; cdr3_aa: CSAVPTETQYF
clone_size: few; j_call: TRBJ1-5; d_call: NA; v_call: TRBV7-2; cdr3_nt: TGTGCCAGCAGCTTAGTGAACCGCGATCCGCCCCAGCATTTT; cdr3_aa: CASSLVNRDPPQHF
clone_size: NA; j_call: TRBJ2-7; d_call: NA; v_call: TRBV2; cdr3_nt: TGTGCCAGCAGTGAAGTGGGGGCCTACGAGCAGTACTTC; cdr3_aa: CASSEVGAYEQYF
clone_size: once; j_call: TRBJ1-4; d_call: NA; v_call: TRBV18; cdr3_nt: TGTGCCAGCTCAACCCTCGGGCGGGAAAAACTGTTTTTT; cdr3_aa: CASSTLGREKLFF
clone_size: NA; j_call: TRBJ2-1; d_call: NA; v_call: TRBV27; cdr3_nt: TGTGCCAGCAGTCCCGGCGGCGTTGAGCAGTTCTTC; cdr3_aa: CASSPGGVEQFF
clone_size: NA; j_call: TRBJ2-6; d_call: NA; v_call: TRBV30; cdr3_nt: TGTGCCTGGAGTGTCGGAGCAAGCTCTGGGGCCAACGTCCTGACTTTC; cdr3_aa: CAWSVGASSGANVLTF
clone_size: NA; j_call: TRBJ2-2; d_call: TRBD1; v_call: TRBV2; cdr3_nt: TGTGCCAGCAGAGCCCTAGGGGACAGGGGGCCCCCCGGGGAGCTGTTTTTT; cdr3_aa: CASRALGDRGPPGELFF
clone_size: NA; j_call: TRBJ1-2; d_call: NA; v_call: TRBV4-2; cdr3_nt: TGTGCCAGCAGCCAATCCACGGGGCAATATGGCTACACCTTC; cdr3_aa: CASSQSTGQYGYTF
clone_size: NA; j_call: TRBJ1-1; d_call: NA; v_call: TRBV5-1; cdr3_nt: TGCGCCAGCAGCCTACAGGGTTCCCTCATCACTGAAGCTTTCTTT; cdr3_aa: CASSLQGSLITEAFF
clone_size: NA; j_call: TRBJ2-7; d_call: TRBD1; v_call: TRBV5-1; cdr3_nt: TGCGCCAGCAGCCTCACTTTTGGACAGGGGGATTACGAATCCTACGAGCAGTACTTC; cdr3_aa: CASSLTFGQGDYESYEQYF
clone_size: NA; j_call: TRBJ1-6; d_call: TRBD1; v_call: TRBV7-2; cdr3_nt: TGTGCCAGCAGCCGAACCGGGACAGATAATTCACCCCTCCACTTT; cdr3_aa: CASSRTGTDNSPLHF
clone_size: NA; j_call: TRBJ1-1; d_call: NA; v_call: TRBV11-2; cdr3_nt: TGTGCCAGCAGCTTAAACGACCTACAGAACACTGAAGCTTTCTTT; cdr3_aa: CASSLNDLQNTEAFF
clone_size: NA; j_call: TRBJ2-7; d_call: TRBD1; v_call: TRBV27; cdr3_nt: TGTGCCAGCAGTCTCGGGACAGGGTTCAAAAAGCAGTACTTC; cdr3_aa: CASSLGTGFKKQYF
clone_size: once; j_call: TRBJ2-5; d_call: NA; v_call: TRBV6-5; cdr3_nt: TGTGCCAGCAGTTACTCACCCGGAGGGAGCGCAGAGACCCAGTACTTC; cdr3_aa: CASSYSPGGSAETQYF